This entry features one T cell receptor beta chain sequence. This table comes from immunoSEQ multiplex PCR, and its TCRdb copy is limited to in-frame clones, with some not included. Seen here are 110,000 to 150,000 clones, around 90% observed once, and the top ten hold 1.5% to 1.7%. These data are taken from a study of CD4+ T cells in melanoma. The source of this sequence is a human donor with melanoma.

The CDR3 sequence is CASSLVGTEAFF. CDR3 in DNA: TGTGCCAGCAGCTTAGTAGGAACTGAAGCTTTCTTT. The chain recombines TRBV11-2 with TRBJ1-1; no clear D gene. The germline V gene encodes CDR1 SGHAT and CDR2 FQNNGV. The germline V and J ends were trimmed by 1 base and 5 bases, with 5 bases remaining between them. The CDR3 is 12 amino acids.